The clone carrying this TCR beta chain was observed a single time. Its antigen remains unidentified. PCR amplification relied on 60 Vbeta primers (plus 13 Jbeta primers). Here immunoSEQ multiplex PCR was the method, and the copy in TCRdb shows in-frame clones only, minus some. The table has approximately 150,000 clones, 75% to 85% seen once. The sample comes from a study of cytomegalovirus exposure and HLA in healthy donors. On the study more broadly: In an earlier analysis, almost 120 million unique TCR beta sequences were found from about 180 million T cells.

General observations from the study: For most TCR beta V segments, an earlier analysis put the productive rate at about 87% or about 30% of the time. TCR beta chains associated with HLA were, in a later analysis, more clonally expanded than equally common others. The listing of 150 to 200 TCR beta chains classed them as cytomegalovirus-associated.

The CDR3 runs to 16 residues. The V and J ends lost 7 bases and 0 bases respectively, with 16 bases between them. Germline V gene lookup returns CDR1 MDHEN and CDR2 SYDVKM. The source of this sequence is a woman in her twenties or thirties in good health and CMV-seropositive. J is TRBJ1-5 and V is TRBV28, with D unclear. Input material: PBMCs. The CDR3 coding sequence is TGTGCCAGCACCCCAATCACAGATTATAGCAATCAGCCCCAGCATTTT. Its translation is CASTPITDYSNQPQHF.